This T cell receptor beta chain was recovered during a study of blood T cell repertoires in COVID-19. At the level of the study: Sample material is recorded as cDNA or gDNA derived from T cells, B-cell-depleted T cells, or PBMCs.

Per the study methods: Reference gene primer amplification yielded estimated nucleated cell counts. Assay: immunoSEQ multiplex PCR; the TCRdb copy retains only in-frame clones and omits some. That table is the source of V, J and clone size, and D and trimming were worked out from the DNA. The repertoire consists of about 130,000 clones, with roughly 80% occurring once and the leading ten covering approximately 9.2%. Recovery among Cohort 3 donors was established by two negative PCRs, clearance, or symptom resolution. The sequencing input was PBMCs or T cells enriched from blood (not recorded which). The clonotype was recovered from a man in his forties or fifties who had recovered from COVID-19.

The CDR3 region has the DNA TGCGCCAGCAGCCCTGCACAGGGGATTTCTGGAAACACCATATATTTT. Protein: CASSPAQGISGNTIYF. This chain uses TRBV5-1 with TRBJ1-3, with 7 bases lining up with TRBD1. Germline V CDR1 and CDR2: SGHRS, YFSETQ. The V gene end was trimmed by 4 bases and the J gene end by 1 base; junction bases not matched to a gene: 8. The CDR3 is 16 amino acids.